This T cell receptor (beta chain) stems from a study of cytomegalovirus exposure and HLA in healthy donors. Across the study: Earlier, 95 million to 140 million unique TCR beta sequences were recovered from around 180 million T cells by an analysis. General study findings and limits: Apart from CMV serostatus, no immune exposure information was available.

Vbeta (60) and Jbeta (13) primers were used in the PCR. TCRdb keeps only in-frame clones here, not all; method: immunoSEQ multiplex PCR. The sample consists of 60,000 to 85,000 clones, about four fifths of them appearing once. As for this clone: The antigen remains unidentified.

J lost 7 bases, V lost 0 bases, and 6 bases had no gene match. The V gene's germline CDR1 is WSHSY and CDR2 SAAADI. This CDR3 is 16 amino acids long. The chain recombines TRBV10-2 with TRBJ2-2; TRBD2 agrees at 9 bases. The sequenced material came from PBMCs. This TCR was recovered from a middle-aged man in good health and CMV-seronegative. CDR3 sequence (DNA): TGCGCCAGCAGTGAGTCTCGCGGGGGGGCTGTCGGGGAGCTGTTTTTT. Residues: CASSESRGGAVGELFF.